Given below is one T cell receptor beta chain in context. This clonotype turned up a few times. It lacks a known antigen. No much larger clonotype is one base removed from it; base qualities were not supplied. The data were obtained in a study of human T cells and chemical hapten exposure (dated by TCRdb to 2020 to 2023). For the wider study: For sensitization, 2% DPC in acetone was applied to a 2 cm by 2 cm area of upper inner arm skin. Weekly therapeutic DPC doses were additionally applied to the scalp of patients throughout the roughly 24-week study period. Patch testing on the upper back used Finn chambers containing 0.01% DPC, with scoring done after 6 days according to International Contact Dermatitis Research Group standards. The patient cohort, mostly female, included alopecia areata with under or over 50% scalp involvement, alopecia totalis and alopecia universalis. Libraries were pooled for sequencing, and per-sample TCR yields varied mainly because of small differences in library volumes within the pool. The study tracked peripheral blood TCR repertoire changes in vivo during primary and secondary sensitization to the hapten diphenylcyclopropenone (DPC) in alopecia patients. Blood samples were taken from patients before sensitization (week 0) and at 2, 6 and about 24 weeks after DPC sensitization. Approximately 28 alopecia patients provided blood for TCR sequencing at one to four time points (pre-sensitization, 2, 6 and 24 weeks).

What the work shows at the level of the full study, not this receptor alone: No change with DPC sensitization was found in the number of TCRs above 1 in 1000 frequency, and no evidence of global repertoire structure alterations was found. All patients had alopecia, a presumed autoimmune disease, so their immune response might differ from that of healthy individuals. Repeated subsampling changed both the strength of the expansion versus patch-test correlation and the threshold at which the correlation became significant. The number of PT1 expanded TCRs positively correlated with patch test score, significant at thresholds 8, 16 and 32 but not 4. Significantly more large CDR3 similarity clusters were formed by expanded TCRs than by pre-sensitization or healthy control sets, consistent with antigen-driven responses.

The time point label on this specimen signifies: patch test 2, 6 weeks after DPC sensitization. The meaning of the sample's treatment or condition label: therapeutic diphenylcyclopropenone sensitization with weekly scalp DPC. At every patch-test visit, the blood draw took place before the patch test was put on. Eligible patients were aged 18 to 70, diagnosed with alopecia, deemed suitable for DPC therapy, and excluded if pregnant. Total RNA was extracted from unfractionated whole blood collected in Tempus Blood RNA tubes. The CDR3 has 14 amino acids, counting the end cysteine and phenylalanine. Left in the record is the CDR3 DNA by itself, 42 bases read in frame from the first base. Compared with germline, V lacks 5 bases and J lacks 10 bases; bases without a gene match: 10. Library method: RACE. Instrument on record: NextSeq 500. During library preparation, unique molecular identifiers were attached to individual cDNA molecules so that TCRs could be counted in a quantitative, reproducible way. Both TCR alpha and TCR beta chains were sequenced from each blood RNA sample. Per the source publication's procedure: Samples had a median of about 96,000 TCRs, with a range from about 20,000 to 690,600. The Decombinator software suite was used to annotate V, J and CDR3 in the TCR reads. Every sample was subsampled to the same number of TCRs (28,000) for the PS versus PT1 abundance plots. TCRs were defined as expanded if absent before sensitization and observed at least eight times at the 2-week time point. The public reads were reanalyzed by TCRdb: fastp trimming at Q25, MiXCR alignment, in-frame beta chains only. Rows are unified per CDR3 protein, each entry keeping the most common DNA and genes. The authors' filters were not applied to this entry. This sample holds fewer than 150,000 distinct CDR3 sequences; 12% were observed only once. The ten largest clones capture about 1.3% of the sample.

The specimen was whole blood, collected in connection with sensitization to the hapten diphenylcyclopropenone (DPC). The chain is encoded by TRBV12-3 or TRBV12-4 joined to TRBJ2-1; TRBD1 fits 8 bases in the junction. The sequence was collected from a woman in her 50s with alopecia areata. Some clones in this sample may be carry-over from other donors' samples. In nucleotide form, the sequence is TGTGCCAGCAGTCGGACAGGGTCGGGGCGGGAGCAGTTCTTC. Its translation is CASSRTGSGREQFF.